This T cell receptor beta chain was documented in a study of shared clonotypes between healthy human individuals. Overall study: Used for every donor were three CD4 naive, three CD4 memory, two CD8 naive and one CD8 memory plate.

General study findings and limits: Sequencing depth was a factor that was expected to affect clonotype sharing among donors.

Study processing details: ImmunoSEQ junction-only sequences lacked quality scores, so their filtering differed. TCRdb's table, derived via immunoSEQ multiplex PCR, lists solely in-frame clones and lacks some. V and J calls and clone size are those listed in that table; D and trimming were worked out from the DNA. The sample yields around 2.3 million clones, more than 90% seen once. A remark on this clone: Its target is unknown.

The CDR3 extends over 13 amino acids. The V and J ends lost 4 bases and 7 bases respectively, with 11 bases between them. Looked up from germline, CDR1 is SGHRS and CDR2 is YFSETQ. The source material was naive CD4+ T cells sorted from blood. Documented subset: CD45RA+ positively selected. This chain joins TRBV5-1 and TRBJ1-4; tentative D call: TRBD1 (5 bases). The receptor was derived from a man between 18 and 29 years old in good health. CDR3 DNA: TGCGCCAGCAGCGGGGACCTGGGTGAAAAACTGTTTTTT. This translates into CASSGDLGEKLFF.